This entry lists 2 T cell receptor beta chains sequenced from one sample in a study of regulatory T cells in long-lasting Graves disease. Regarding time point: persistent/refractory GD, antithyroid drugs over 5 years with positive TRAb. The TCR library used RNA extracted from PBMCs. iRepertoire HTBI primers and Arm-PCR of CDR3 regions built TCR beta libraries. TCRdb redid the calling of the multiplex PCR reads with MiXCR, one entry per CDR3 protein. This table holds approximately 690,000 distinct CDR3 sequences, 25% to 30% found once. Here the sequenced sample was peripheral blood mononuclear cells (PBMCs), taken when the disease was refractory, from a patient treated with antithyroid drugs. These receptors were collected from a female donor with Graves disease.

In its sample, this clonotype was seen a few times. The V call is TRBV2, the J call TRBJ2-7; TRBD1 matches at 11 bases. Germline CDR1 reads SNHLY; CDR2 reads FYNNEI. The CDR3 covers 16 residues. V shed 4 bases, J shed 2 bases, and the junction held 7 bases outside the gene matches. This CDR3 reads CASSGTGGRGAYEQYF. In DNA, the CDR3 is TGTGCCAGCAGTGGGACAGGGGGCCGAGGTGCCTACGAGCAGTACTTC.

This chain connects TRBV28 to TRBJ2-5, with 10 bases fitting TRBD2. The tail of the sequence fits TRBJ2-1 better, so the J call may be wrong. CDR3 length: 13 amino acids. Germline V gene lookup returns CDR1 MDHEN and CDR2 SYDVKM. The CDR3, as DNA: TGTGCCAGCAGGGCTAGCGGGAGCGATGAGCAGTTCTTC. Translated: CASRASGSDEQFF.